This T cell receptor beta chain was found in a study of neurological immune-mediated disorders. Trimming shortened V by 2 bases and J by 0 bases, and 18 bases separated the two germline ends. Germline loops: CDR1 ENHRY, CDR2 SYGVKD. The CDR3 runs 18 residues. Synthesis of cDNA was carried out by template-switch 5'RACE. The reaction used 10-nucleotide random UMIs. TCRdb independently ran MiXCR on the 5' RACE reads; one entry per CDR3 protein. Among tens of thousands of distinct CDR3 sequences listed, around a sixth were seen once. Study-level results: The study found no CDR3 amino acid sequences shared by expanded clones across subjects, suggesting private repertoires in all groups.

This clonotype has ten or more counts. Antigen unknown. The sample taken for sequencing was CD8+ T cells from blood. The genes are TRBV10-3 and TRBJ2-3; the D gene is possibly TRBD1 (6 bases). The receptor was derived from a woman between 18 and 30 years old with multiple sclerosis. CDR3 sequence: CAISERDIYSSSTDTQYF. The CDR3 nucleotides are TGTGCCATCAGTGAGAGGGACATCTACTCTTCTAGCACAGATACGCAGTATTTT.